The 14 T cell receptor beta chains below were found in one sample sequenced in a study of circulating CD8 cells and anti-PD-1 response in melanoma. Each library started from about 14 ng of total RNA using the QIAseq Immune Repertoire TCR panel. TCRdb called the reads again in MiXCR, with one record for every CDR3 protein. The sample carries 1,200 or so distinct CDR3 sequences, approximately 5.9% recorded once. Sorting of live CD3+CD8+TCRalphabeta+ cells by PD-1 and/or TIGIT gave four subsets. Sequenced here: CD8+ T cells from PBMCs, sampled at baseline or after one month of anti-PD-1 therapy (not recorded which). These receptors were collected from a human donor with melanoma.

This clonotype is medium-sized in the sample. The V and J genes are TRBV23-1 and TRBJ1-5; the match to TRBD1 covers 10 bases. TRBV23-1 is placed among ORFs of uncertain function. The CDR3 is 15 amino acids. The ends lost 5 bases at V and 5 bases at J; junction bases unmatched: 6. CDR3 protein: CASSAPGTGDQPQHF. CDR3 bases: TGCGCCAGCAGTGCCCCCGGGACAGGGGATCAGCCCCAGCATTTT.

By its share, this clonotype is medium-sized. The gene calls are TRBV28 and TRBJ2-5; 9 bases map to TRBD2. Trimming took 2 bases from V and 2 from J; bases not matched to a gene: 6. The CDR3 has 16 amino acids. Germline V gene sequence: CDR1 MDHEN, CDR2 SYDVKM. The CDR3 reads CASSLGSGGPQETQYF. The CDR3, as DNA: TGTGCCAGCAGTTTAGGGAGCGGGGGGCCACAAGAGACCCAGTACTTC.

This clonotype is deemed large. This chain connects TRBV27 to TRBJ1-3; D is unresolved. Trimming left V 5 bases short and J 0 bases short, with 11 bases between. The CDR3 has 15 amino acids. Germline CDR1 reads MNHEY; CDR2 reads SMNVEV (reference sequence). CDR3 region: CASSPWEPSGNTIYF. The CDR3 DNA is TGTGCCAGCAGTCCTTGGGAGCCCTCTGGAAACACCATATATTTT.

This clonotype rates as medium-sized. The chain combines TRBV29-1 with TRBJ1-1; D possibly corresponds to TRBD1 (5 bases). The CDR3 is 16 amino acids. Germline values: CDR1 SQVTM, CDR2 ANQGSEA. Between the trimmed V and J ends, which lost 0 bases and 2 bases, there was a span of 16 bases. CDR3 amino acids: CSVEDLDQGANTEAFF. As DNA, the CDR3 is TGCAGCGTTGAAGATCTGGACCAGGGAGCTAACACTGAAGCTTTCTTT.

This clonotype is categorized as medium-sized. This rearrangement joins TRBV10-3 to TRBJ1-2; D not certain. Trimming stripped 0 bases from V and 3 bases from J, with 11 bases between. The CDR3 consists of 15 residues. The V gene's germline CDR1 is ENHRY and CDR2 SYGVKD. CDR3 nucleotide sequence: TGTGCCATCAGTGAGTCGGGTGGAGAGGACTATGGCTACACCTTC. Translation gives CAISESGGEDYGYTF.

This clonotype is labeled medium-sized. The V call is TRBV6-1, the J call TRBJ2-1, with D unclear. CDR3 length equals 15 residues. V lost 5 bases to trimming and J lost 6 bases, with 17 bases between them. CDR1 and CDR2 from the germline V gene are MNHNS and SASEGT. In DNA form, the CDR3 reads TGTGCCAGCAGTATTAGGGCGGAAGCCTTCAATGAGCAGTTCTTC. Amino acid sequence: CASSIRAEAFNEQFF.

Relative to its sample, this clonotype is large. The chain recombines TRBV19 with TRBJ2-1; 9 nucleotides line up with TRBD2. V shed 3 bases, J shed 8 bases, and the junction held 8 bases outside the gene matches. Germline V gene sequence: CDR1 LNHDA, CDR2 SQIVND (reference sequence). The CDR3 length is 15 residues. CDR3 in DNA: TGTGCCAGTAGTATCGGTCTAGCGGGGTCCCATGAGCAGTTCTTC. It encodes CASSIGLAGSHEQFF.

Sample share makes this clonotype large. The chain joins TRBV7-2 to TRBJ2-1; TRBD1 might be the D (5 bases). Looked up from germline, CDR1 is SGHTA and CDR2 is FQGNSA. V was clipped by 3 bases and J by 9 bases, with 9 bases between them. The CDR3 contains 12 residues. CDR3 region: CASSFQGSEQFF. CDR3 nucleotide sequence: TGTGCCAGCAGCTTTCAGGGTAGTGAGCAGTTCTTC. Based on the CDR3 plus reference TRBV7-2 and TRBJ2-1, the full variable domain is GAGVSQSPSNKVTEKGKDVELRCDPISGHTALYWYRQSLGQGLEFLIYFQGNSAPDKSGLPSDRFSAERTGGSVSTLTIQRTQQEDSAVYLCASSFQGSEQFFGPGTRLTVL.

This clonotype is labeled medium-sized. This chain uses TRBV25-1 with TRBJ2-5; D may be TRBD2 (5 bases). V was pared by 8 bases and J by 4 bases, with 20 bases between. The CDR3 spans 15 residues. Germline CDR1 MGHDK, CDR2 SYGVNS. The CDR3 spells CASQNPDEGRETQYF. Here the CDR3 DNA reads TGTGCCAGCCAAAATCCAGACGAGGGCCGAGAGACCCAGTACTTC.

This clonotype has more than one count but fewer than ten. The genes are TRBV5-6 and TRBJ1-2, with D possibly matching TRBD1 (6 bases). The CDR3 is 17 amino acids. V was trimmed by 4 bases and J by 0 bases, leaving 19 bases between them. CDR1 and CDR2 (germline): SGHDT, YYEEEE. The CDR3 DNA is TGTGCCAGCAGCCGGTGGACGGGACACCCCCCTAACTATGGCTACACCTTC. Translated, it gives CASSRWTGHPPNYGYTF.

This clonotype is judged medium-sized. The rearrangement joins TRBV20-1 to TRBJ1-1; TRBD1 is a possible D gene (5 bases). Deletions cut 1 base from V and 3 bases from J, with 9 bases between. Germline CDR1 DFQATT, CDR2 SNEGSKA (reference sequence). The CDR3 covers 13 residues. CDR3 in DNA: TGCAGTGCTAGAGGGACCAGGGACACTGAAGCTTTCTTT. It encodes CSARGTRDTEAFF.

The rearrangement joins TRBV28 to TRBJ1-2; 10 nucleotides agree with TRBD1. The CDR3 sequence is 15 residues long. The ends lost 6 bases at V and 4 bases at J; junction bases unmatched: 8. The germline V gene encodes CDR1 MDHEN and CDR2 SYDVKM. The CDR3 loop reads CASRRQGAQGYGYTF. The CDR3 DNA is TGTGCCAGCAGGAGACAGGGGGCGCAGGGCTATGGCTACACCTTC.

This clonotype is labeled as large. The V gene is TRBV7-3, the J gene TRBJ2-5; the D call may be TRBD1 or TRBD2 (5 bases each). Trimming removed 4 bases at V and 4 bases at J, with 16 bases between. CDR3 length: 15 amino acids. Looked up from germline, CDR1 is SGHTA and CDR2 is FQGTGA. CDR3 nucleotides: TGTGCCAGCAGCTCAATAGGGGCGAGGGGAGAGACCCAGTACTTC. Translation: CASSSIGARGETQYF.

Concerning this clonotype itself: A much larger clone differs by one base, so this may be a read error. J is TRBJ2-7 and V is TRBV27; D is unresolved. CDR1 and CDR2 from the germline V gene are MNHEY and SMNVEV (reference sequence). V gave up 6 bases and J gave up 4 bases, with 13 bases separating them. This CDR3 contains 13 residues. For the CDR3, the DNA is TGTGCCAGCAGAAGACCTCCCAATTACGAGCAGTACTTC. This translates into CASRRPPNYEQYF.